The rows below give T cell receptor beta chains drawn from one sample of a study of blood T cell repertoires in COVID-19. Using immunoSEQ multiplex PCR, the repertoire was profiled, and TCRdb retains in-frame clones only, with some absent. Altogether about 270,000 clones are present, around 88% being singletons, with the ten largest covering about an eighth. The sample comprised peripheral blood. The receptors shown here come from a woman in her 70s with COVID-19, enrolled during active disease. Each CDR3 is given with its conserved first and last residue. The D gene is left open where the match is weak. Not all rows give a size; the values are once, few, many and, for expanded clones, a class.

14	TRBJ1-2	NA	TRBV6-6	TRBD1	TGTGCCAGCAGAAGGGGACAGGGCAACTATGGCTACACCTTC	CASRRGQGNYGYTF
14	TRBJ1-5	NA	TRBV7-9	TRBD1	TGTGCCAGCAGCCGGACAGGGGGAAATCAGCCCCAGCATTTT	CASSRTGGNQPQHF
14	TRBJ1-4	NA	TRBV5-1	TRBD1	TGCGCCAGCAGCTTAGGGACAGGGAGTGAAAAACTGTTTTTT	CASSLGTGSEKLFF
14	TRBJ1-2	NA	TRBV6-5	NA	TGTGCCAGCAGTTACTCCTCAGCGAACTATGGCTACACCTTC	CASSYSSANYGYTF
21	TRBJ1-2	NA	TRBV10-3	TRBD1	TGTGCCATCAGTGAGTCCCCCTTACCCGACAGGGCCTTGAAGGGGGAGTATGGCTACACCTTC	CAISESPLPDRALKGEYGYTF
14	TRBJ1-2	few	TRBV10-3	TRBD1	TGTGCCATCAGTGAGACCGGGACAGGGGGCGGCTACACCTTC	CAISETGTGGGYTF
15	TRBJ1-1	NA	TRBV2	NA	TGTGCCAGCAGTGCACCCGGGAAGGGGAACACTGAAGCTTTCTTT	CASSAPGKGNTEAFF
14	TRBJ1-6	NA	TRBV9	TRBD1	TGTGCCAGCACCCGACAGGGGGTGGATTCACCCCTCCACTTT	CASTRQGVDSPLHF
15	TRBJ1-6	NA	TRBV30	TRBD1	TGTGCCTGGACGCGGCCGGGACAGTATAATTCACCCCTCCACTTT	CAWTRPGQYNSPLHF
15	TRBJ1-1	NA	TRBV6-5	NA	TGTGCCAGCAGACCCACCCAGGGCACGAACACTGAAGCTTTCTTT	CASRPTQGTNTEAFF
16	TRBJ2-3	NA	TRBV29-1	NA	TGCAGCGTTGAATTGCTCGACAGGACCCCCACAGATACGCAGTATTTT	CSVELLDRTPTDTQYF
12	TRBJ2-7	once	TRBV2	NA	TGTGCCAGCAGTCCACTAGTCTCCGAGCAGTACTTC	CASSPLVSEQYF
15	TRBJ1-5	NA	TRBV6-1	NA	TGTGCCAGCAGTGAGCCTCAGGGGCCCAATCAGCCCCAGCATTTT	CASSEPQGPNQPQHF
12	TRBJ2-3	NA	TRBV2	NA	TGTGCCAGCAGCGCTGGGCAGGATACGCAGTATTTT	CASSAGQDTQYF
15	TRBJ2-1	NA	TRBV4-1	NA	TGCGCCAGCAGCCAAGAACAAGGGGCCCATGGTGAGCAGTTCTTC	CASSQEQGAHGEQFF
16	TRBJ2-1	NA	TRBV11-2	NA	TGTGCCAGCAGCTCGCAGAGAGGGTTAACCTACAATGAGCAGTTCTTC	CASSSQRGLTYNEQFF
14	TRBJ2-3	NA	TRBV5-6	NA	TGTGCCAGCAGCTCATCCGGGGTGGCAGATACGCAGTATTTT	CASSSSGVADTQYF
12	TRBJ2-7	NA	TRBV6-2/TRBV6-3	TRBD1	TGTGCCAGCAGCCCACAGGGGCACGAGCAGTACTTC	CASSPQGHEQYF
13	TRBJ1-3	NA	TRBV30	NA	TGTGCCTGGAGCGGGTACTCTGGAAACACCATATATTTT	CAWSGYSGNTIYF
15	TRBJ2-6	NA	TRBV6-6	NA	TGTGCCAGCGGGCCCCCAGGGTTGGGGGCCAACGTCCTGACTTTC	CASGPPGLGANVLTF
15	TRBJ1-1	NA	TRBV13	TRBD1	TGTGCCAGCAGCCAAGGGACAGGGGAGTACACTGAAGCTTTCTTT	CASSQGTGEYTEAFF
14	TRBJ2-7	NA	TRBV11-2	TRBD1	TGTGCCAGCAGTTGGGACAGGCAGGCCTACGAGCAGTACTTC	CASSWDRQAYEQYF
14	TRBJ1-1	NA	TRBV7-3	NA	TGTGCCAGCAGCTTAAGGGCCGGGAACGCTGAAGCTTTCTTT	CASSLRAGNAEAFF
17	TRBJ1-2	NA	TRBV7-9	TRBD1	TGTGCCAGCAGCAAGCTCCCGGGACAGGGGGCGCGGTATGGCTACACCTTC	CASSKLPGQGARYGYTF
14	TRBJ2-5	NA	TRBV11-2	NA	TGTGCCAGCAGCTTAGTTCTAAATAGTGAGACCCAGTACTTC	CASSLVLNSETQYF
13	TRBJ2-7	NA	TRBV6-5	TRBD1	TGTGCCAGCAGGATGAACAGGGGCTACGAGCAGTACTTC	CASRMNRGYEQYF
13	TRBJ2-5	NA	TRBV7-2	NA	TGTGCCAGCAGCTTAGTGGGAGGAGAGACCCAGTACTTC	CASSLVGGETQYF
15	TRBJ2-7	NA	TRBV28	TRBD1	TGTGCCAGCAGTTCTCCAGGGACAGGGCACAACGAGCAGTACTTC	CASSSPGTGHNEQYF
13	TRBJ1-2	NA	TRBV29-1	NA	TGCAGCGTTGGCCAAGGTAGCGACTATGGCTACACCTTC	CSVGQGSDYGYTF
18	TRBJ1-3	NA	TRBV18	TRBD1	TGTGCCAGCTCACCGACCGGGACAGGGGAAGCAGGAGGAAACACCATATATTTT	CASSPTGTGEAGGNTIYF
14	TRBJ2-3	NA	TRBV3-1/TRBV3-2	NA	TGTGCCAGCAGCCAAGCGGGAGCCACAGATACGCAGTATTTT	CASSQAGATDTQYF
15	TRBJ2-5	NA	TRBV7-2	TRBD2	TGTGCCAGCAGCCGGGGGGGCCCGACCCAAGAGACCCAGTACTTC	CASSRGGPTQETQYF
13	TRBJ2-2	NA	TRBV29-1	NA	TGCAGCGTTGGGGCCGGGAACACCGGGGAGCTGTTTTTT	CSVGAGNTGELFF
14	TRBJ2-7	NA	TRBV5-5	TRBD1	TGTGCCAGCAGGGGAATGGACAGGACCTACGAGCAGTACTTC	CASRGMDRTYEQYF
14	TRBJ1-3	few	TRBV28	TRBD1	TGTGCCAGCAGTTCAGGGGGCGCTGGAAACACCATATATTTT	CASSSGGAGNTIYF
16	TRBJ1-4	NA	TRBV5-8	TRBD1	TGTGCCAGCAGCTTGGCGGTAGGGGGCAGCGATGAAAAACTGTTTTTT	CASSLAVGGSDEKLFF
13	TRBJ1-2	NA	TRBV5-4	TRBD1	TGTGCCAGCAGCCAAGACAGGGGCTCTGGCTACACCTTC	CASSQDRGSGYTF
13	TRBJ2-3	NA	TRBV27	NA	TGTGCCAGCAGTTGGGCCGGCACAGATACGCAGTATTTT	CASSWAGTDTQYF
15	TRBJ2-7	NA	TRBV11-1	TRBD1	TGTGCCAGCAGCTTAAGCACAGGGGGCATGTACGAGCAGTACTTC	CASSLSTGGMYEQYF
14	TRBJ1-2	few	TRBV5-4	TRBD1	TGTGCCAGCATGGCGGGGGCAGGGGGCGGAGGCTACACCTTC	CASMAGAGGGGYTF
15	TRBJ2-3	NA	TRBV30	TRBD1	TGTGCCTGGAGTGGGACAGGTTCTTTAGGAGATACGCAGTATTTT	CAWSGTGSLGDTQYF
14	TRBJ1-1	few	TRBV6-4	NA	TGTGCCAGCAGTGACTCAGGCGAGGACACTGAAGCTTTCTTT	CASSDSGEDTEAFF
14	TRBJ1-1	NA	TRBV5-1	NA	TGCGCCAGCAGCTTGGCCCAGGGGAACACTGAAGCTTTCTTT	CASSLAQGNTEAFF
15	TRBJ1-1	NA	TRBV5-1	TRBD1	TGCGCCAGCAGCTTGACAGGGGGTGGTTTCACTGAAGCTTTCTTT	CASSLTGGGFTEAFF
16	TRBJ2-1	once	TRBV10-3	NA	TGTGCCATCAGTGACAGGAGGACGGTTTCCTACAATGAGCAGTTCTTC	CAISDRRTVSYNEQFF
14	TRBJ1-1	NA	TRBV5-1	NA	TGCGCCAGCAGCCAGGAGGGCTGGAACACTGAAGCTTTCTTT	CASSQEGWNTEAFF
14	TRBJ1-1	once	TRBV28	NA	TGTGCCAGCAGTTTCAGGGCAGGGGATAGGGAAGCTTTCTTT	CASSFRAGDREAFF
14	TRBJ2-1	NA	TRBV5-6	NA	TGTGCCAGCAGCTTGACTGCAGGGTCCAATGAGCAGTTCTTC	CASSLTAGSNEQFF
12	TRBJ1-2	few	TRBV6-5	NA	TGTGCCAGCAGCCCAGGGGATTATGGCTACACCTTC	CASSPGDYGYTF
15	TRBJ2-7	few	TRBV14	NA	TGTGCCAGCAGCCAATTCCAGGGGCATCCTTACGAGCAGTACTTC	CASSQFQGHPYEQYF
15	TRBJ1-1	NA	TRBV18	NA	TGTGCCAGCTCACCACAAAGGGGAGGGAGCACTGAAGCTTTCTTT	CASSPQRGGSTEAFF
11	TRBJ2-7	NA	TRBV29-1	NA	TGCAGCGTTGAGAGTACCGACGAGCAGTACTTC	CSVESTDEQYF
15	TRBJ2-1	NA	TRBV9	TRBD2	TGTGCCAGCAGCAATGGACTAGCGGGGAACAATGAGCAGTTCTTC	CASSNGLAGNNEQFF